Described below is a single TCR beta chain sequence and its context. It lacks a known antigen. Base qualities were left out, and no much larger clone turns up one base away. These data are taken from a study of post-analysis software for immune sequencing data (dated by TCRdb to 2013 to 2016). Describing the broader study: Relapsing-remitting, secondary progressive and progressive-relapsing multiple sclerosis were recorded as disease courses, and subtype annotation was lacking for some patients. The multiple sclerosis patient repertoires were compared with approximately 11 previously published healthy control repertoires from donors aged about 6 to 26 years. A subset of samples was prepared in parallel using single-end sample barcoding, then pooled and co-amplified after Illumina adapter ligation. The investigation overall reported the following: Direct clustering with F measure showed strong co-clustering of samples prepared in the same batch, prompting a batch-effect correction. Significantly lower normalized Chao1 diversity was found in multiple sclerosis patients than in controls, suggesting substantial peripheral T-cell clonal expansion. The control group was slightly older than the multiple sclerosis patient group.

Library creation used PCR. Sequencing was performed on an Illumina HiSeq 2500. Unique molecular identifiers were incorporated into TCR beta cDNA libraries to reduce PCR and sequencing biases. Per 1 to 10 million input T cells, some 500,000 cDNA molecules were obtained, such that each molecule approximated one T cell. The same protocol used for the earlier healthy control dataset was applied to prepare and sequence the patient libraries. Samples belonging to the same batch were prepared together, multiplexed and sequenced on a shared HiSeq lane. Concerning the study's data processing: MIGEC handled the raw barcoded reads, throwing out single-read molecular identifier groups before consensus assembly and CDR3 extraction. VDJtools was used for post-analysis of the clonotype tables, with diversity normalized by down-sampling every dataset to the smallest sample size. Repertoire overlap clustering matched CDR3 amino acid but not nucleotide sequences to correct batch-related cross-sample contamination. The raw public reads went through TCRdb reprocessing: fastp at Q25, MiXCR clone calling, in-frame beta chains kept. Every distinct CDR3 protein forms one entry, paired with its most common genes and DNA. The authors' filters were not applied to this entry. For this sample there are about 500,000 distinct CDR3 sequences; around 40% appear just once. Clones ranked in the top ten supply around 10% of the sample.

To demonstrate the VDJtools post-analysis software, TCR beta repertoires were profiled from the peripheral blood of 13 young patients with multiple sclerosis. The multiple sclerosis patients were children and adolescents ranging in age from about 6 to 17 years. Sequencing was done on a sample of blood. This sequence originates from a girl under 18 with multiple sclerosis.

The CDR3 has the sequence CASSFIFGTYEQYF. The DNA reads as follows: TGTGCCAGCAGTTTTATTTTTGGGACTTACGAGCAGTACTTC. The chain is assembled from TRBV12-3 or TRBV12-4 and TRBJ2-7; perhaps TRBD2 is the D gene, with 6 bases matching. The junction shows trimming of 3 bases on V and 4 bases on J, plus 13 bases between the germline ends. From the cysteine through the phenylalanine, the CDR3 covers 14 amino acids. The kept DNA is CDR3 alone, 42 bases in frame from the first base.